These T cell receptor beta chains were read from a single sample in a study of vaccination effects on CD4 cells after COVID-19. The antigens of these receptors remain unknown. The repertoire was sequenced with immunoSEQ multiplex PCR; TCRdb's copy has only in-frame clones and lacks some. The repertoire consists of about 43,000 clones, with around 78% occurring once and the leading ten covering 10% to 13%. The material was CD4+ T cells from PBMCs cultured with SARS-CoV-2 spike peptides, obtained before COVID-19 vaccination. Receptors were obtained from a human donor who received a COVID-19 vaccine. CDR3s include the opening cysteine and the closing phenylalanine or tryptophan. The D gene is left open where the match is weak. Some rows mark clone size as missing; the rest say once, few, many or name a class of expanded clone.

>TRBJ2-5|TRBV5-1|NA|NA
TGCGCCAGCGGGACCCAGCCACCCGAAGAGACCCAGTACTTC
CASGTQPPEETQYF
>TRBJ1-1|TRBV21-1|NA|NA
TGTGCCAGCAGCCGCCGGGACGGCGGGGAGGACACTGAAGCTTTCTTT
CASSRRDGGEDTEAFF
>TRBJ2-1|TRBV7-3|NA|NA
TGTGCCAGCAGCGTGGAGGTTGCGGGTGGGAATGAGCAGTTCTTC
CASSVEVAGGNEQFF
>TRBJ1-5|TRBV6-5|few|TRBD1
TGTGCCAGCAGTCACCGGGGACAGGGGAATCAGCCCCAGCATTTT
CASSHRGQGNQPQHF
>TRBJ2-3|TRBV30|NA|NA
TGTGCCTGGAGTGTAGGGGGATCTAGCACAGATACGCAGTATTTT
CAWSVGGSSTDTQYF
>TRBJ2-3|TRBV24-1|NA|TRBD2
TGTGCCACCAGTGATTTGCGAGCGGGGGGCACAGATACGCAGTATTTT
CATSDLRAGGTDTQYF
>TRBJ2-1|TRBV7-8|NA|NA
TGTGCCAGCAGCTTAGGGACGATGCCCCCGGTGTCCTACAATGAGCAGTTCTTC
CASSLGTMPPVSYNEQFF
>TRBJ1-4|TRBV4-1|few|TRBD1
TGCGCCAGCAGTCCCGGACAGGGGCCAACAACTAATGAAAAACTGTTTTTT
CASSPGQGPTTNEKLFF
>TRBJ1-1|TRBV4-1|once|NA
TGCGCCAGCAGCCAAGATAGGGGAGGCACTGAAGCTTTCTTT
CASSQDRGGTEAFF
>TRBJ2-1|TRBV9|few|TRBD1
TGTGCCAGCAGCGTAGTCAGGACAGGGGCCTACAATGAGCAGTTCTTC
CASSVVRTGAYNEQFF
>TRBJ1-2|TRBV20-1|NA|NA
TGCAGTGCCAAGATTGACTATGGCTACACCTTC
CSAKIDYGYTF
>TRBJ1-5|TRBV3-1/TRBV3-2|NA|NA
TGTGCCAGCAGCCAGGTCTCGGGCTCGGGGCCCCAGCATTTT
CASSQVSGSGPQHF
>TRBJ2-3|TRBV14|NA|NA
TGTGCCAGCAGCCAAGATGTGGGGACACTTATAGATACGCAGTATTTT
CASSQDVGTLIDTQYF
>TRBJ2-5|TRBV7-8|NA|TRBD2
TGTGCCAGCAGCTTATATGCGGGGGGGGAGACCCAGTACTTC
CASSLYAGGETQYF
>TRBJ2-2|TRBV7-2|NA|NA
TGTGCCAGCAGCTTAGACCGGGGAGAAGGGGAGCTGTTTTTT
CASSLDRGEGELFF
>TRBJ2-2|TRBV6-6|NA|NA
TGTGCCAGCAGTTCCACAGGGATTGTGATCACCGGGGAGCTGTTTTTT
CASSSTGIVITGELFF
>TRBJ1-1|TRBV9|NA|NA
TGTGCCAGCAGCGCCCTGGGCGACACTGAAGCTTTCTTT
CASSALGDTEAFF
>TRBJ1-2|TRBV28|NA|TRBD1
TGTGCCAGCAGTTTAGCATTCGGGACAGGGGGCGGCTACACCTTC
CASSLAFGTGGGYTF
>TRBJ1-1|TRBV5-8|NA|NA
TGTGCCAGCCCCAATTCGGCCCCCCTGGAGGGGTGGAACACTGAAGCTTTCTTT
CASPNSAPLEGWNTEAFF
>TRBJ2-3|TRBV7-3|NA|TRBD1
TGTGCCAGCAGCTCGACAGGGATTAACACAGATACGCAGTATTTT
CASSSTGINTDTQYF
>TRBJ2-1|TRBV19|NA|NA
TGTGCCAGTAGTGGGGGGTACATCTACAATGAGCAGTTCTTC
CASSGGYIYNEQFF
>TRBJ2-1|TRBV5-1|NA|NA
TGCGCCAGCAGCCTTTTACAGGCCTCCTCCTACAATGAGCAGTTCTTC
CASSLLQASSYNEQFF
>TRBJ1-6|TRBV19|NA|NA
TGTGCCAGTAGTATTGGGCGGATTAATTCACCCCTCCACTTT
CASSIGRINSPLHF
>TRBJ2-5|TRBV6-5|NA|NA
TGTGCCAGCAGATATCGCGGGGGCGGCCAAGAGACCCAGTACTTC
CASRYRGGGQETQYF
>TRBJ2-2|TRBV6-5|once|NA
TGTGCCAGCAGTTACCCCCTTGGGGGGAACACCGGGGAGCTGTTTTTT
CASSYPLGGNTGELFF
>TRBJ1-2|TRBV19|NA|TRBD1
TGTGCCAGCGGGACAGGAGAATTCTATGGCTACACCTTC
CASGTGEFYGYTF
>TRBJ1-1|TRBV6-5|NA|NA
TGTGCCAGCAGCTCCCGGCGGGGGACTGAAGCTTTCTTT
CASSSRRGTEAFF
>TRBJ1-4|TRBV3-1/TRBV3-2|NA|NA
TGTGCCAGCAGCCAATTGAGGTCGAGAAGAGGTGAAAAACTGTTTTTT
CASSQLRSRRGEKLFF
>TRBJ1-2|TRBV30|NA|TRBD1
TGTGCCCAGACTTCCGGGACAGGGGTCTATGGCTACACCTTC
CAQTSGTGVYGYTF
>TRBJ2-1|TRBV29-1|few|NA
TGCAGCGTTGTCTCGGGGCTCCGGAATGAGCAGTTCTTC
CSVVSGLRNEQFF
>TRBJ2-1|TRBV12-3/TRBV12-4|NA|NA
TGTGCCAGCCTAAATAGAGCCAATGAGCAGTTCTTC
CASLNRANEQFF
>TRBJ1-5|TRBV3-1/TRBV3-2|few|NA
TGTGCCAGCAGCCAAGATCTGGGTTGGAATCAGCCCCAGCATTTT
CASSQDLGWNQPQHF
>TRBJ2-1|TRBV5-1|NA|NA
TGCGCCAGCAGCTTGACAGGGTTCGTGAGTGAGCAGTTCTTC
CASSLTGFVSEQFF
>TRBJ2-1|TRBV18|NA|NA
TGTGCCAGCTCACTACAGGCGGCTGAGCAGTTCTTC
CASSLQAAEQFF
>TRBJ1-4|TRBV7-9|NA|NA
TGTGCCAGCAGCGATGGGGGCCCCTTGGAAAAACTGTTTTTT
CASSDGGPLEKLFF
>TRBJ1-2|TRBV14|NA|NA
TGTGCCAGCAGCCAAGATCGGCCAGGTCGCTATGGCTACACCTTC
CASSQDRPGRYGYTF
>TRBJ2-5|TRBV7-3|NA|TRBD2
TGTGCCAGCAGCGTCGGGGGGGTACAAGAGACCCAGTACTTC
CASSVGGVQETQYF
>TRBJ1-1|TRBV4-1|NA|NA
TGCGCCAGCAGCCAAGTTCAGCAGGGGACTGAAGCTTTCTTT
CASSQVQQGTEAFF
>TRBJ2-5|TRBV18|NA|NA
TGTGCCAGCTCACCAGGCAGAAACCAAGAGACCCAGTACTTC
CASSPGRNQETQYF
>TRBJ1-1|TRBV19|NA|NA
TGTGCCAGTACAGAAGGGTTGAGGCGGAACACTGAAGCTTTCTTT
CASTEGLRRNTEAFF
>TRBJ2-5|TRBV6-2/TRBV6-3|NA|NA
TGTGCCAGCAGTTACTCGAACTACCAAGAGACCCAGTACTTC
CASSYSNYQETQYF
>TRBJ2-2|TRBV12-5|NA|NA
TGTGCTAGTGAGAAATGGGGCACCGGGGAGCTGTTTTTT
CASEKWGTGELFF